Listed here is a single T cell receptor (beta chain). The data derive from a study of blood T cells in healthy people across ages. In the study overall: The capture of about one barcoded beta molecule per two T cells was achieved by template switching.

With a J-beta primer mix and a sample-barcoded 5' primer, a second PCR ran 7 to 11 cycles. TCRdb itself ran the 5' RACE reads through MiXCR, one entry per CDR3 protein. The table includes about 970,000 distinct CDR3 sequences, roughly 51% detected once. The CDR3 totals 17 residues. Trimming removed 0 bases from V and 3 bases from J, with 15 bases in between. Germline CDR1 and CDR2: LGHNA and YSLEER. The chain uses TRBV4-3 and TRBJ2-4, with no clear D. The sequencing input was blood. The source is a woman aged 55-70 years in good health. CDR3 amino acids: CASSQDGVASGKNIQYF. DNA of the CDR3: TGCGCCAGCAGCCAAGATGGGGTGGCGTCGGGCAAAAACATTCAGTACTTC.